Below, one T cell receptor beta chain is given with its context. Its antigen is still unknown. TCRdb re-called the PCR reads through MiXCR, storing one row per CDR3 protein. The data hold 20,000 or so distinct CDR3 sequences, with over 20% observed a single time. CDR3 length equals 13 residues. CDR1 SGDLS and CDR2 YYNGEE come from the germline V gene. Trimming cost V 0 bases and J 5 bases, with 8 bases left between them. The data were taken from a study of molecular identifiers for immune sequencing clone quantification. Findings of the study overall: Naive cells had under 1% of molecules in clones above 20 RNA copies, effectors over 98%.

The chain is built from TRBV9 and TRBJ2-5; tentative D call: TRBD2 (5 bases). The source of this sequence is a human donor in good health. Some libraries in this study had Jurkat cell RNA spiked in. The sequenced sample consisted of naive CD8+ T cells from blood, with Jurkat cell RNA spiked in. The sample's subset: FACS-sorted CD8+CD4-CCR7+CD45RA+ naive T cells. The CDR3 loop reads CASSVVASETQYF. Here the CDR3 DNA reads TGTGCCAGCAGCGTAGTAGCTAGCGAGACCCAGTACTTC.